This T cell receptor (beta chain) was found in a study of type 1 regulatory T cells. Study-level background: This in vitro CD4 product, T-allo10, is enriched for Tr1 cells and alloantigen-specific. Overall study findings and caveats: Compared with non-type 1 regulatory T cells, type 1 regulatory T cells showed a more restricted TCR repertoire.

Concerning this clonotype itself: Its target is not known.

TCRdb passed the reads through MiXCR, listing each CDR3 protein once. This table has roughly 71,000 distinct CDR3 sequences, 20% to 25% appearing once. After removal of 3 bases from V and 9 bases from J, the junction contained 11 bases not matched to a gene. The CDR3 is made up of 15 amino acids. Germline CDR1 reads KGHSH; CDR2 reads LQKENI. The sequenced sample was cultured type 1 regulatory T (Tr1) cells, either the whole culture or a sorted fraction (not recorded which). The sequence was collected from a human donor in good health. This chain joins TRBV18 and TRBJ1-5; 7 positions match TRBD1. CDR3 nucleotides: TGTGCCAGCTCACCGGCACAGGGGAACCAGGGGCCCCAGCATTTT. Its protein product is CASSPAQGNQGPQHF.